These 5 T cell receptor beta chains were all obtained from the same sample, sequenced in a study of blood T cells in healthy people across ages. Sample-barcoded 5' priming and a J-beta primer mix drove a second PCR of roughly 6 to 12 cycles. TCRdb re-analysed the 5' RACE reads in MiXCR, keeping a single row per CDR3 protein. The data hold about 1.4 million distinct CDR3 sequences, with approximately 59% observed a single time. The source material was blood. These receptors were taken from a man younger than 35 in good health.

The chain is built from TRBV6-1 and TRBJ2-1; D is uncertain. This CDR3 has 13 amino acids. Germline lookup yields CDR1 MNHNS and CDR2 SASEGT. Trimming left V 2 bases short and J 4 bases short, with 6 bases between. The CDR3 region is CASSELKYNEQFF. In nucleotides, the CDR3 is TGTGCCAGCAGTGAACTTAAGTACAATGAGCAGTTCTTC.

V and J are TRBV20-1 and TRBJ1-6; D may be TRBD1 (6 bases). Germline CDR1 is DFQATT and CDR2 is SNEGSKA (reference sequence). The V end was cut by 1 base, the J end by 6 bases, with 16 bases between. The CDR3 has 16 amino acids. CDR3 residues: CSARVAGAITNSPLHF. CDR3 coding DNA: TGCAGTGCTAGAGTAGCAGGGGCGATTACTAATTCACCCCTCCACTTT.

The chain links TRBV20-1 to TRBJ2-1; unclear D gene. V was shortened by 0 bases and J by 0 bases, with 9 bases between the two germline ends. This CDR3 has 15 residues. Germline V gives CDR1 DFQATT, CDR2 SNEGSKA (reference sequence). In DNA, the CDR3 is TGCAGTGCTAGAGATCGTAAGAGCTCCTACAATGAGCAGTTCTTC. It is translated as CSARDRKSSYNEQFF.

The chain is built from TRBV5-1 and TRBJ2-7; unclear D gene. The ends were cut back, 5 bases at V and 4 bases at J, with 19 bases in the middle. Germline V lookup: CDR1 SGHRS, CDR2 YFSETQ. CDR3 length equals 15 residues. DNA of the CDR3: TGCGCCAGCAGATTCGCGCCGACGGACGAGTACGAGCAGTACTTC. As protein: CASRFAPTDEYEQYF.

The chain recombines TRBV5-1 with TRBJ2-5; 9 positions agree with TRBD1. V lost 3 bases to trimming and J lost 5 bases; unmatched junction nucleotides: 11. Germline V gene data show CDR1 as SGHRS and CDR2 as YFSETQ. CDR3 length: 16 amino acids. The CDR3 region has the DNA TGCGCCAGCAGCTGGTACCGGGACAGGGTCGGCGAGACCCAGTACTTC. This codes for CASSWYRDRVGETQYF.